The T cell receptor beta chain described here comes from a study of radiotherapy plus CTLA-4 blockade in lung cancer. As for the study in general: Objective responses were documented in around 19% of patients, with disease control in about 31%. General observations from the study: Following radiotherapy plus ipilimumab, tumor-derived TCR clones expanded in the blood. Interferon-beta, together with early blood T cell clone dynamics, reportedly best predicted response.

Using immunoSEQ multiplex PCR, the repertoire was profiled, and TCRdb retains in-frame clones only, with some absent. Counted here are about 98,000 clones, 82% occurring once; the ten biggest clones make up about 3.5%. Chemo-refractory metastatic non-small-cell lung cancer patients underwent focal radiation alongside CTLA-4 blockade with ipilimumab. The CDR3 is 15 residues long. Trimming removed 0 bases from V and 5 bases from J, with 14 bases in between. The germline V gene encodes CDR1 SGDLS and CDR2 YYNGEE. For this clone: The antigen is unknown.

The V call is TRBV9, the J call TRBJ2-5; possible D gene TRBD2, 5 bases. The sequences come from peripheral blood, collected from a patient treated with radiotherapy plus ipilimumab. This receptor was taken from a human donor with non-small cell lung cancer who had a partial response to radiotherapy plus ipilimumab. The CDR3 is CASSVAVGVGETQYF. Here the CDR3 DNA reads TGTGCCAGCAGCGTAGCAGTGGGAGTAGGGGAGACCCAGTACTTC. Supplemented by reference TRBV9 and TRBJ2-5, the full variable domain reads DSGVTQTPKHLITATGQRVTLRCSPRSGDLSVYWYQQSLDQGLQFLIQYYNGEERAKGNILERFSAQQFPDLHSELNLSSLELGDSALYFCASSVAVGVGETQYFGPGTRLLVL.